Below are 9 T cell receptor beta chains sequenced from a single sample in a study of blood T cell repertoires in COVID-19. Here immunoSEQ multiplex PCR was the method, and the copy in TCRdb shows in-frame clones only, minus some. In the table there are over 400,000 clones, approximately 90% of which are singletons. Material: peripheral blood. These TCRs come from a woman aged 30 to 39 with active or convalescent COVID-19.

The rearrangement links TRBV5-1 to TRBJ2-3; D uncertain. CDR1 and CDR2 from the germline V gene are SGHRS and YFSETQ. V lost 4 bases and J lost 1, with 7 bases in between. This CDR3 comprises 13 residues. The CDR3 is CASSERGTDTQYF. DNA of the CDR3: TGCGCCAGCAGCGAAAGAGGCACAGATACGCAGTATTTT.

This clone was detected only once. V usage is TRBV6-5 and J usage is TRBJ2-1, with 7 bases aligning to TRBD2. Trimming at V came to 4 bases and at J to 4 bases, leaving 7 bases not matched to a gene. The CDR3 contains 15 residues. Germline loops: CDR1 MNHEY, CDR2 SVGAGI. The CDR3 is CASSSPTSRYNEQFF. The CDR3 DNA is TGTGCCAGCAGTTCTCCGACTAGCAGGTACAATGAGCAGTTCTTC.

DNA for the CDR3: TGTGCCAGCTCTTCCGGGACAGAGAACCAAGAGACCCAGTACTTC. As protein: CASSSGTENQETQYF. The chain links TRBV28 to TRBJ2-5; 7 bases agree with TRBD1. Trimming cost V 8 bases and J 0 bases; bases outside gene matches: 9. Per the germline V gene, CDR1 is MDHEN and CDR2 is SYDVKM. CDR3 length: 15 residues.

The gene calls are TRBV7-9 and TRBJ1-1; D is unresolved. The CDR3 length is 13 residues. The V end lost 0 bases, the J end lost 4 bases, and 6 bases lay between the germline ends. Germline V gene sequence: CDR1 SEHNR, CDR2 FQNEAQ (reference sequence). The CDR3: CASSLAQSTEAFF. The CDR3 DNA follows: TGTGCCAGCAGCTTAGCACAGAGCACTGAAGCTTTCTTT.

The rearrangement joins TRBV7-8 to TRBJ1-1; D is unresolved. CDR3 length equals 14 residues. V dropped 0 bases and J dropped 4 bases, with 9 bases sitting between them. Germline assignment: CDR1 SGHVS and CDR2 FQNEAQ. CDR3 nucleotides: TGTGCCAGCAGCTTAGCTGTGGCGGGCACTGAAGCTTTCTTT. Amino acids: CASSLAVAGTEAFF.

This clone was seen only a few times. The chain combines TRBV4-1 with TRBJ1-6, with a possible D match to TRBD1 (5 bases). V dropped 0 bases and J dropped 2 bases, with 8 bases sitting between them. The CDR3 has 16 amino acids. From germline, CDR1 is MGHRA and CDR2 YSYEKL. DNA of the CDR3: TGCGCCAGCAGCCAAGACAGGGCAGCCTATAATTCACCCCTCCACTTT. Protein: CASSQDRAAYNSPLHF.

This clone was picked up a small number of times. The V call is TRBV5-1, the J call TRBJ2-1; 10 nucleotides line up with TRBD2. The CDR3 runs 15 residues. The V gene end was trimmed by 9 bases and the J gene end by 7 bases; junction bases not matched to a gene: 13. Germline V gives CDR1 SGHRS, CDR2 YFSETQ. In nucleotides, the CDR3 is TGCGCCACTAACTCAGCGGGGGGGCCTCGGAATGAGCAGTTCTTC. This translates into CATNSAGGPRNEQFF.

For the CDR3, the DNA is TGCGCCAGCAGCTTGGGGCAGGGGTCTAAAGAGACCCAGTACTTC. Translating gives CASSLGQGSKETQYF. This chain connects TRBV5-1 to TRBJ2-5; possibly TRBD1 for D (6 bases). The CDR3 is made up of 15 amino acids. V was shortened by 0 bases and J by 3 bases, with 12 bases between the two germline ends. The germline V gene encodes CDR1 SGHRS and CDR2 YFSETQ.

The rearrangement uses TRBV28 and TRBJ2-7; 13 positions match TRBD2. This CDR3 comprises 19 residues. Germline V gives CDR1 MDHEN, CDR2 SYDVKM. V dropped 5 bases and J dropped 0; count of bases not matched to a gene: 13. DNA of the CDR3: TGTGCCAGCAGTGCCCTAGGATCTTGGACTAGCGGGAGCTCCTACGAGCAGTACTTC. Translated, it gives CASSALGSWTSGSSYEQYF.